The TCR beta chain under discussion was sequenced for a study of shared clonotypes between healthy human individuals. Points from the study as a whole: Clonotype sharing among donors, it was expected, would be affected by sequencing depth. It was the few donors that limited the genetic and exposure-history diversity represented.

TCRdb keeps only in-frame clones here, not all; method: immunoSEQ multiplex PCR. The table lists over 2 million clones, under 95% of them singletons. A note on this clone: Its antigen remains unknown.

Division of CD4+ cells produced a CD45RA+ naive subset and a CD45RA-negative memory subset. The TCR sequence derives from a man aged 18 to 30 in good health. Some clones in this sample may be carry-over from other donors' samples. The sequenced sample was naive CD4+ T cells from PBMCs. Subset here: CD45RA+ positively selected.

The CDR3 is CASSPLDRVTEAFF. CDR3 bases: TGTGCCAGTAGTCCCCTCGATAGGGTGACTGAAGCTTTCTTT. The chain carries TRBV19 and TRBJ1-1; D remains unclear. Germline CDR1 reads LNHDA; CDR2 reads SQIVND (reference sequence). The CDR3 extends over 14 amino acids. V gave up 5 bases and J gave up 5 bases, with 15 bases separating them.